This is a list of T cell receptor beta chains from one sample in a study of blood T cell repertoires in COVID-19. Assay: immunoSEQ multiplex PCR; the TCRdb copy retains only in-frame clones and omits some. The data show around 30,000 clones, almost 85% seen once. The sequenced sample was peripheral blood. These receptors all come from a man aged 60-69 years with active COVID-19. The CDR3 runs from the conserved cysteine through the conserved F or W. The D gene is left open where the match is weak. Expanded clones are given a class, and other clones once, few, many or no size at all.

J gene | clone size | V gene | D gene | CDR3 DNA | CDR3 protein
TRBJ2-3 | once | TRBV2 | . | TGTGCCAGCACCTCTACCAGGGTCACAGATACGCAGTATTTT | CASTSTRVTDTQYF
TRBJ2-3 | . | TRBV13 | . | TGTGCCAGCAGCCGACTTCCCAAGAAAGGCACAGATACGCAGTATTTT | CASSRLPKKGTDTQYF
TRBJ2-1 | once | TRBV24-1 | . | TGTGCCACCAGTGATTCCCGGGCGGGCTCACTCTACAATGAGCAGTTCTTC | CATSDSRAGSLYNEQFF
TRBJ2-1 | . | TRBV3-1/TRBV3-2 | . | TGTGCCAGCAGCCAAGAATCCCTGGCAACCTACAATGAGCAGTTCTTC | CASSQESLATYNEQFF
TRBJ2-7 | . | TRBV7-2 | . | TGTGCCAGCAGTGGGCGCACAGGGCCCTACGAGCAGTACTTC | CASSGRTGPYEQYF
TRBJ1-2 | . | TRBV19 | TRBD1 | TGTGCCAGTAGCCTCGCCGGGACAGGGGGAAACTATGGCTACACCTTC | CASSLAGTGGNYGYTF
TRBJ1-1 | few | TRBV7-9 | . | TGTGCCAGCAGCTTCTACAGGGATCTGGAAGCTTTCTTT | CASSFYRDLEAFF
TRBJ2-7 | once | TRBV7-9 | . | TGTGCCAGCAGCCCCCGAGTCAACCTCTTCGAGCAGTACTTC | CASSPRVNLFEQYF
TRBJ2-3 | . | TRBV9 | TRBD2 | TGTGCCAGCAGCCCTGCGGGAGGGCTTAGGGATACGCAGTATTTT | CASSPAGGLRDTQYF
TRBJ2-3 | . | TRBV7-3 | TRBD2 | TGTGCCAGCAGCAATAAACCGGGACTAGCGGATGATACGCAGTATTTT | CASSNKPGLADDTQYF
TRBJ1-5 | . | TRBV5-8 | . | TGTGCCAGCAGCCTTTCTCAGCCCCAGCATTTT | CASSLSQPQHF
TRBJ1-3 | . | TRBV5-1 | . | TGCGCCAGCAGCGCCTCTTCGACACTTAGGTCTGGAAACACCATATATTTT | CASSASSTLRSGNTIYF
TRBJ2-3 | few | TRBV30 | TRBD2 | TGTGCCTGGAGTGAAGGCGGGAGCTCAGATACGCAGTATTTT | CAWSEGGSSDTQYF
TRBJ1-4 | . | TRBV27 | TRBD1 | TGTGCCAGCAGTTTGTCGACAGGGGTCAATGAAAAACTGTTTTTT | CASSLSTGVNEKLFF
TRBJ2-3 | . | TRBV2 | TRBD2 | TGTGCCAGCAGTGAAACAGGAGGAGCGGGAGTACCAGATACGCAGTATTTT | CASSETGGAGVPDTQYF
TRBJ1-5 | . | TRBV19 | TRBD1 | TGTGCCAGTAGCTTACAGGGGGCTCAGCCCCAGCATTTT | CASSLQGAQPQHF
TRBJ2-1 | . | TRBV30 | . | TGTGCCGGCTCAAGCGGACGTAACAATGAGCAGTTCTTC | CAGSSGRNNEQFF
TRBJ2-3 | . | TRBV7-8 | TRBD2 | TGTGCCAGCAGCTTAGAAAGCGGGAGGGCCTTGGATACGCAGTATTTT | CASSLESGRALDTQYF
TRBJ2-2 | . | TRBV7-9 | . | TGTGCCAGCAGCCCCCTTTTCCGACAGTACACCGGGGAGCTGTTTTTT | CASSPLFRQYTGELFF
TRBJ2-4 | . | TRBV28 | . | TGTGCCAGCAGTTTGGCAGGGCTAGAAAACATTCAGTACTTC | CASSLAGLENIQYF
TRBJ2-2 | once | TRBV18 | TRBD2 | TGTGCCAGCTCACCACCCCTAGCGGGGGCCACCGGGGAGCTGTTTTTT | CASSPPLAGATGELFF
TRBJ1-4 | . | TRBV28 | . | TGTGCCAGCAGTTTCCTGAGGACAGCGGGGAGAGAAAAACTGTTTTTT | CASSFLRTAGREKLFF
TRBJ2-2 | . | TRBV3-1/TRBV3-2 | TRBD1 | TGTGCCAGCCAAGGACAGGGGGGCACCGGGGAGCTGTTTTTT | CASQGQGGTGELFF
TRBJ1-5 | . | TRBV10-3 | TRBD1 | TGTGCCATAGGACAGGGTCTCCAGCCCCAGCATTTT | CAIGQGLQPQHF
TRBJ2-2 | few | TRBV5-1 | TRBD2 | TGCGCCAGCGCCCCCCCCTCTAGCGGGAGAAGGTTGAACACCGGGGAGCTGTTTTTT | CASAPPSSGRRLNTGELFF
TRBJ2-3 | . | TRBV20-1 | . | TGCAGTGCTAGAAGCTCGGATACGCAGTATTTT | CSARSSDTQYF
TRBJ2-4 | . | TRBV6-1 | TRBD1 | TGTGCCAGCAGTGCCCCGGGACAGGGAAAATCCAAAAACATTCAGTACTTC | CASSAPGQGKSKNIQYF
TRBJ2-1 | . | TRBV19 | . | TGTGCCAGTAGTGCGGGTACCTACAATGAGCAGTTCTTC | CASSAGTYNEQFF
TRBJ2-1 | . | TRBV24-1 | . | TGTGCCACCAGTGATTTTTCGCTACGGGGATCCAATGAGCAGTTCTTC | CATSDFSLRGSNEQFF
TRBJ1-2 | . | TRBV19 | TRBD1 | TGTGCCAGTAGTGCCGGGACAGGGGGCTCCCTCGAGTATGGCTACACCTTC | CASSAGTGGSLEYGYTF
TRBJ1-2 | . | TRBV6-4 | . | TGTGCCAGCAGGGGGGGGGACAATAACTATGGCTACACCTTC | CASRGGDNNYGYTF
TRBJ2-4 | . | TRBV7-9 | . | TGTGCCAGCAGCCACCCGGGTTTTCTAGCCAAAAACATTCAGTACTTC | CASSHPGFLAKNIQYF
TRBJ2-3 | once | TRBV10-1 | TRBD2 | TGCGCCAGCAGCCCCGCGGGAGCGGGAGGCTCAGATACGCAGTATTTT | CASSPAGAGGSDTQYF
TRBJ2-5 | . | TRBV7-2 | TRBD2 | TGTGCCAGCAGCCCCCCTAGCGGCAGGCGGACCCAGTACTTC | CASSPPSGRRTQYF
TRBJ2-3 | few | TRBV11-2 | TRBD2 | TGTGCCAGCAGCCCGATAGGACTAGGACCAACAGATACGCAGTATTTT | CASSPIGLGPTDTQYF
TRBJ2-3 | once | TRBV9 | TRBD2 | TGTGCCAGCAGCGGGGACCTCCGTAGCGGGGGAGATACGCAGTATTTT | CASSGDLRSGGDTQYF
TRBJ1-2 | . | TRBV28 | . | TGTGCCAGCAGTTGGAGGGCAGGGATCCTCTATGGCTACACCTTC | CASSWRAGILYGYTF
TRBJ2-1 | . | TRBV28 | TRBD2 | TGTGCCAGCAGTCTAAGCGGGGGTGCATACAATGAGCAGTTCTTC | CASSLSGGAYNEQFF
TRBJ2-7 | . | TRBV5-1 | TRBD1 | TGCGCCAGCAGCCCGGGACAGACCTACTACGAGCAGTACTTC | CASSPGQTYYEQYF
TRBJ2-2 | . | TRBV9 | . | TGTGCCAGCAGCGTAGGCGGAGCGAACACCGGGGAGCTGTTTTTT | CASSVGGANTGELFF
TRBJ2-3 | . | TRBV7-6 | . | TGTGCCAGATTCGAGCGGCCGCGGGGCACAGATACGCAGTATTTT | CARFERPRGTDTQYF
TRBJ1-5 | once | TRBV18 | . | TGTGCCAGCTCACTACAGGGCTACAATCAGCCCCAGCATTTT | CASSLQGYNQPQHF
TRBJ1-2 | once | TRBV19 | . | TGTGCCAGTAGTATCCCGGGACACATCTATGGCTACACCTTC | CASSIPGHIYGYTF
TRBJ2-5 | once | TRBV6-5 | TRBD2 | TGTGCCAGCAGTTACTCGATGGCTAGCGGTGCTGGGACCCAGTACTTC | CASSYSMASGAGTQYF
TRBJ2-3 | . | TRBV7-3 | TRBD2 | TGTGCCAGCAGCCTTAGCGGGAGGACAGATACGCAGTATTTT | CASSLSGRTDTQYF
TRBJ2-1 | . | TRBV19 | . | TGTGCCAGTAGTATAAGATCCACGGGAGTTGGGTACATCGAGCAGTTCTTC | CASSIRSTGVGYIEQFF
TRBJ2-7 | . | TRBV11-2 | TRBD2 | TGTGCCAGCAGCTTAGGCGGACTAGCGGCAGTTGGAGTTTCCTACGAGCAGTACTTC | CASSLGGLAAVGVSYEQYF
TRBJ2-3 | . | TRBV2 | TRBD2 | TGTGCCAGCAGTCCCGGACTAGCGGGAGAACCCACAGATACGCAGTATTTT | CASSPGLAGEPTDTQYF
TRBJ2-2 | . | TRBV27 | TRBD2 | TGTGCCAGCAGTTTCGCGGGAGGGAACACCGGGGAGCTGTTTTTT | CASSFAGGNTGELFF